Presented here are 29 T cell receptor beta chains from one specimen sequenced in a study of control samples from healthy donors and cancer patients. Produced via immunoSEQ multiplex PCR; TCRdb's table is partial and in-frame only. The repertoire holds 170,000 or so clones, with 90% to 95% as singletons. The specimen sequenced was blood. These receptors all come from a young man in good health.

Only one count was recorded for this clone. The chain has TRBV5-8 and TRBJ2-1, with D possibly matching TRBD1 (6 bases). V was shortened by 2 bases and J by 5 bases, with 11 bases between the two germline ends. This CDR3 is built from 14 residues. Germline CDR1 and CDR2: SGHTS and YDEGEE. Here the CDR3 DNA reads TGTGCCAGCAGCTTATACCGGACAGACAATGAGCAGTTCTTC. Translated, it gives CASSLYRTDNEQFF.

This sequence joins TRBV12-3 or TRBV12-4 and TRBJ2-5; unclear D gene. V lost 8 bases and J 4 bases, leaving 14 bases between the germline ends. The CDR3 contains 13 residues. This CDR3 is CASGSSAGETQYF. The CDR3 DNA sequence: TGTGCCAGCGGCTCTTCGGCCGGAGAGACCCAGTACTTC.

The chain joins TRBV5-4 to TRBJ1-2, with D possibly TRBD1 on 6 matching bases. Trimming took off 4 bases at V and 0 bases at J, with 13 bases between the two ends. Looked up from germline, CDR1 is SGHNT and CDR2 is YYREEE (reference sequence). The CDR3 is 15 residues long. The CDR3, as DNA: TGTGCCAGCAGCACCTACAGGGCCCCTAACTATGGCTACACCTTC. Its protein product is CASSTYRAPNYGYTF.

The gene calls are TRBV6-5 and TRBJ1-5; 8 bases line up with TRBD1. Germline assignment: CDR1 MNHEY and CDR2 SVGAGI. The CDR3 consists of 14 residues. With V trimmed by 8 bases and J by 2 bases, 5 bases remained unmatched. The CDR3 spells CASLLTGGNQPQHF. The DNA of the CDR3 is TGTGCCAGCCTTTTGACAGGGGGCAATCAGCCCCAGCATTTT.

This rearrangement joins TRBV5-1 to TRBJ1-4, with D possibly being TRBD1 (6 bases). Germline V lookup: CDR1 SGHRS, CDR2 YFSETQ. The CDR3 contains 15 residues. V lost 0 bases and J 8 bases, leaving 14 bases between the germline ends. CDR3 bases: TGCGCCAGCAGCTTGGGCCAGGGGCGACGGGAAAAACTGTTTTTT. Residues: CASSLGQGRREKLFF.

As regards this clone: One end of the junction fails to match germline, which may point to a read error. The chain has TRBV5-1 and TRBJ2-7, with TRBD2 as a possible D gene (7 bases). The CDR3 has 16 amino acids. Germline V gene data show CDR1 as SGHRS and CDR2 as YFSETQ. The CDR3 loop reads CARSLGGGGSTYEQYF. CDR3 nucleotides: TGCGCCCGCAGCTTGGGGGGCGGGGGTTCCACCTACGAGCAGTACTTC.

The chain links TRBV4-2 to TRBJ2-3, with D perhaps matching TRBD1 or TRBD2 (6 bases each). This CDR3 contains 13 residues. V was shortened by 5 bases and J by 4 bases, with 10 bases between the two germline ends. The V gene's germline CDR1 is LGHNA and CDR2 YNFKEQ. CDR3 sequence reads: CASSSRGADTQYF. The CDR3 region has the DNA TGTGCCAGCAGCTCAAGGGGGGCAGATACGCAGTATTTT.

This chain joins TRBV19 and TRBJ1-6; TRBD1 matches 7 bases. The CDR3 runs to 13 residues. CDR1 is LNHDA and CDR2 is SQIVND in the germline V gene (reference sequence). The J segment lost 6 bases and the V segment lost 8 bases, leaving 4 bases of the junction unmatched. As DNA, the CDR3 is TGTGCCAGTGGGACAGCTACTAATTCACCCCTCCACTTT. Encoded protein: CASGTATNSPLHF.

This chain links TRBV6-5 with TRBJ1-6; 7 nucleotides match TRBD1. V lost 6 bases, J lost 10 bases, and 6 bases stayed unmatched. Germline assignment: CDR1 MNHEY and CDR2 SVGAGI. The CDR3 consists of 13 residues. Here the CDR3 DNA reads TGTGCCAGCAGCGACAGGGTGGACTCACCCCTCCACTTT. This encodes CASSDRVDSPLHF.

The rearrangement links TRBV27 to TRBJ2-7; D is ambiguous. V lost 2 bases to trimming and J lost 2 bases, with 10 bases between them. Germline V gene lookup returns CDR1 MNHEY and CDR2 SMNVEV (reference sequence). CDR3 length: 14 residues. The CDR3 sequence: CASSLKLGPYEQYF. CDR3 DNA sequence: TGTGCCAGCAGTTTAAAGTTAGGCCCCTACGAGCAGTACTTC.

For the CDR3, the DNA is TGTGCCAGCAGCCAGGACGGTTATTACTATGGCTACACCTTC. It is translated as CASSQDGYYYGYTF. The J gene is TRBJ1-2, the V gene TRBV14, with D hard to call. Germline loops: CDR1 SGHDN, CDR2 FVKESK. The CDR3 spans 14 residues. V was shortened by 3 bases and J by 3 bases, with 11 bases between the two germline ends.

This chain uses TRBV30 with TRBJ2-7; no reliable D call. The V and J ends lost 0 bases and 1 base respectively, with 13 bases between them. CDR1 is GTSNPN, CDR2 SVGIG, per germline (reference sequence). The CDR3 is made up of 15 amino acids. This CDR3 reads CAWSVLSGGSYEQYF. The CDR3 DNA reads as TGTGCCTGGAGTGTACTGTCTGGCGGATCCTACGAGCAGTACTTC. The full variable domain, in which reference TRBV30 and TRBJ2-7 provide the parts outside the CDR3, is SQTIHQWPATLVQPVGSPLSLECTVEGTSNPNLYWYRQAAGRGLQLLFYSVGIGQISSEVPQNLSASRPQDRQFILSSKKLLLSDSGFYLCAWSVLSGGSYEQYFGPGTRLTVT.

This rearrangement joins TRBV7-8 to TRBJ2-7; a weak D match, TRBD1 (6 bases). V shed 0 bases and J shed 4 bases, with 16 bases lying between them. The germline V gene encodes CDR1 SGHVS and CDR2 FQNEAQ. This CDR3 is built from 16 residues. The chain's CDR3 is CASSLAQAGVEYEQYF. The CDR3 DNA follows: TGTGCCAGCAGCTTAGCGCAGGCAGGGGTGGAATACGAGCAGTACTTC.

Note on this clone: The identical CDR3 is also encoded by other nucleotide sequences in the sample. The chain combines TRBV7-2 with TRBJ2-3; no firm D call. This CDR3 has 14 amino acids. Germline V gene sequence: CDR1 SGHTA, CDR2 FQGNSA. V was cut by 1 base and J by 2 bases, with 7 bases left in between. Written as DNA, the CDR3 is TGTGCCAGCAGCTTAGTGGCCTTCACAGATACGCAGTATTTT. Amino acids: CASSLVAFTDTQYF.

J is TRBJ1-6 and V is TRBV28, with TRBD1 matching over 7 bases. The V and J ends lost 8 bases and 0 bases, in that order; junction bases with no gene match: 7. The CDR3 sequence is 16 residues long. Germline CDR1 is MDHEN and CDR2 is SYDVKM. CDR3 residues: CASEGDSLSYNSPLHF. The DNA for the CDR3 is TGTGCCAGCGAAGGGGACAGCCTCTCCTATAATTCACCCCTCCACTTT.

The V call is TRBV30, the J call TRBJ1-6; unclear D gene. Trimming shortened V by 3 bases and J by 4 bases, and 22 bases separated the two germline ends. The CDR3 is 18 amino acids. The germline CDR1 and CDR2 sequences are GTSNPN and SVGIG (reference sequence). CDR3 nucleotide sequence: TGTGCCTGGAGAAGGGTAAAAAACGAGAACAGTTATAATTCACCCCTCCACTTT. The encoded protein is CAWRRVKNENSYNSPLHF.

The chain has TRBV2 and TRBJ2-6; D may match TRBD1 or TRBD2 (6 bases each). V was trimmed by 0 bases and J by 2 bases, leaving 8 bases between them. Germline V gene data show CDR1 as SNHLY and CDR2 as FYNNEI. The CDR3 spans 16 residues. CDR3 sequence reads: CASSEAGGAGANVLTF. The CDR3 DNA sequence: TGTGCCAGCAGTGAAGCGGGGGGCGCTGGGGCCAACGTCCTGACTTTC.

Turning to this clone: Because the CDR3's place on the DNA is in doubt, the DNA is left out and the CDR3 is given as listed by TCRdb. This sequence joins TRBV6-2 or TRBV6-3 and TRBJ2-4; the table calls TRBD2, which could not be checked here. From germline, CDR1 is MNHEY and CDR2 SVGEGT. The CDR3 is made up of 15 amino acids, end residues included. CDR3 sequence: CASSSSGKTKNIQYF.

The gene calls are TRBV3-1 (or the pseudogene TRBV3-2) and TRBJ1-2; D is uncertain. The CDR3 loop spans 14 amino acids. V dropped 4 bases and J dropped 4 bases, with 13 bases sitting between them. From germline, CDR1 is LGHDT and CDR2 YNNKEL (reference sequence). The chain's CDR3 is CASSRTGLTYGYTF. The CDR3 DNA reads TGTGCCAGCAGCCGAACGGGATTAACCTATGGCTACACCTTC.

CDR3 region: CASSIITGLQGNQPQHF. Here the CDR3 DNA reads TGTGCCAGTAGTATAATCACAGGGCTTCAGGGCAATCAGCCCCAGCATTTT. This chain connects TRBV19 to TRBJ1-5, with D perhaps matching TRBD1 (6 bases). The germline V gene encodes CDR1 LNHDA and CDR2 SQIVND (reference sequence). Trimming took off 2 bases at V and 2 bases at J, with 16 bases between the two ends. The CDR3 is made up of 17 amino acids.

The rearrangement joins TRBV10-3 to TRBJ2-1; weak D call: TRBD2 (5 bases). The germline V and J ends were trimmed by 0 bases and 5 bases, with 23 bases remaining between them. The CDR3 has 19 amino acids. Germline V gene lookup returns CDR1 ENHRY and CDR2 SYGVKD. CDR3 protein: CAISESIYGFGSLNNEQFF. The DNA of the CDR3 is TGTGCCATCAGTGAGTCGATATATGGGTTTGGGAGCCTGAACAATGAGCAGTTCTTC.

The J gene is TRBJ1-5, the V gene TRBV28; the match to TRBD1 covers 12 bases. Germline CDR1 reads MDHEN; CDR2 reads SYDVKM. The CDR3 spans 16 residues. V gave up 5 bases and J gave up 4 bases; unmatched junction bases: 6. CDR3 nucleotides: TGTGCCAGCAGTCGGGACAGGGGGCCCTCTAATCAGCCCCAGCATTTT. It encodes CASSRDRGPSNQPQHF.

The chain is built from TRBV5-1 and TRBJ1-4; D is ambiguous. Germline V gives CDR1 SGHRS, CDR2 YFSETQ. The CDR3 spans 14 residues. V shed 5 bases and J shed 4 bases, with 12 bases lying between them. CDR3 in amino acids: CASRGGRNNEKLFF. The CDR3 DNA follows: TGCGCCAGCAGGGGAGGGCGGAATAATGAAAAACTGTTTTTT.

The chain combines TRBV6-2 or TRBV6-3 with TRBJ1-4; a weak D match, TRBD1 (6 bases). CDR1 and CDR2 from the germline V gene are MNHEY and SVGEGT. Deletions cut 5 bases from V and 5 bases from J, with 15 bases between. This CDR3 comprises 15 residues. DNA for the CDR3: TGTGCCAGCAGTAAACCGGGACACGGCAATGAAAAACTGTTTTTT. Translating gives CASSKPGHGNEKLFF.

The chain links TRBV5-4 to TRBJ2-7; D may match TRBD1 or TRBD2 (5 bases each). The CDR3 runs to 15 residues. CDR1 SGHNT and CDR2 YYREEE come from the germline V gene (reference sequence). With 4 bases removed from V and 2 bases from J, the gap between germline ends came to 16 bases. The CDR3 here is CASSPGRGDAYEQYF. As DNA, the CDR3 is TGTGCCAGCAGCCCGGGGAGAGGGGACGCCTACGAGCAGTACTTC.

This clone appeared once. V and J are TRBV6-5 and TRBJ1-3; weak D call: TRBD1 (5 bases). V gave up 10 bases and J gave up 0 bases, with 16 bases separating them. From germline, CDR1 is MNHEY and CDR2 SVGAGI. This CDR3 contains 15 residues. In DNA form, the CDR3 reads TGTGCCACGGGGCGCTTACTTAGCTCTGGAAACACCATATATTTT. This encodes CATGRLLSSGNTIYF.

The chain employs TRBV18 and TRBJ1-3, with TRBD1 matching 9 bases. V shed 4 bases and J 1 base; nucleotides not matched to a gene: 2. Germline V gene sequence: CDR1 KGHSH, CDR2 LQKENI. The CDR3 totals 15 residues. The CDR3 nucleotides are TGTGCCAGCTCACGACAGGGGGGATCTGGAAACACCATATATTTT. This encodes CASSRQGGSGNTIYF.

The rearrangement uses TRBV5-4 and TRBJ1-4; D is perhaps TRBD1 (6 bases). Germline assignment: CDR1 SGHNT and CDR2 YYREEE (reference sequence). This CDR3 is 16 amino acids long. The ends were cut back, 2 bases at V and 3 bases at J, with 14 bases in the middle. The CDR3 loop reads CASSFKPGQPNEKLFF. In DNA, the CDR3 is TGTGCCAGCAGCTTTAAACCGGGACAACCTAATGAAAAACTGTTTTTT.

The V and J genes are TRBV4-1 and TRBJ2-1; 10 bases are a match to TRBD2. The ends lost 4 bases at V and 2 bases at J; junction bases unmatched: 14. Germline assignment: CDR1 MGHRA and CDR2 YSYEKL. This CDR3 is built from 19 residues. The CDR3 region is CASSPRERGGLEAYNEQFF. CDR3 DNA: TGCGCCAGCAGCCCCCGCGAGCGGGGGGGGCTTGAGGCCTACAATGAGCAGTTCTTC.